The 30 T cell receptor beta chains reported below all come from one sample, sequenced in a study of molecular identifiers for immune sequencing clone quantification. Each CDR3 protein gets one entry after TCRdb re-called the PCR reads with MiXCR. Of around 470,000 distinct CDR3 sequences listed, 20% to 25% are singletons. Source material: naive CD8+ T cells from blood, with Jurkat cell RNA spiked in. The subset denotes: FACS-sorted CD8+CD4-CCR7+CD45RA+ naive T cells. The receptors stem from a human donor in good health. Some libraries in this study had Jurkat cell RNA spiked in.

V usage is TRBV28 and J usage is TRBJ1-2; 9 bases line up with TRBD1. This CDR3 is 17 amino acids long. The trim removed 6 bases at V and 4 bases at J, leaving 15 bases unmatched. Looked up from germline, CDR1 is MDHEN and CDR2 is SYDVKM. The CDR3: CASSRPGQGTGIYGYTF. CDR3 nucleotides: TGTGCCAGCAGCCGACCGGGACAGGGCACCGGAATCTATGGCTACACCTTC.

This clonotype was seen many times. The CDR3 region has the DNA TGCGCCAGCAGTCACAGGGTCCAACAGCCCCAGCATTTT. It is translated as CASSHRVQQPQHF. This sequence joins TRBV4-1 and TRBJ1-5, with TRBD1 as a possible D gene (6 bases). Germline CDR1 reads MGHRA; CDR2 reads YSYEKL. CDR3 length equals 13 residues. V dropped 6 bases and J dropped 7 bases, with 13 bases sitting between them.

Here the CDR3 reads CATKDQDLAVEAFF. Written as DNA, the CDR3 is TGTGCCACCAAGGATCAGGATCTCGCCGTTGAAGCTTTCTTT. The chain links TRBV27 to TRBJ1-1; D remains unclear. Between the trimmed V and J ends, which lost 10 bases and 7 bases, there was a span of 22 bases. Germline loops: CDR1 MNHEY, CDR2 SMNVEV (reference sequence). The CDR3 extends over 14 amino acids.

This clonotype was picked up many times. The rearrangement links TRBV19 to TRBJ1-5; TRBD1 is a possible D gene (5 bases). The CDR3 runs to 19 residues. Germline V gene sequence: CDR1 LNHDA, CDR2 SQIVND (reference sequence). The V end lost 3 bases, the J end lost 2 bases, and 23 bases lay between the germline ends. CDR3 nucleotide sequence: TGTGCCAGTAGTATCGGCGGTCAGGGCGTTACGATCGGCAATCAGCCCCAGCATTTT. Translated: CASSIGGQGVTIGNQPQHF.

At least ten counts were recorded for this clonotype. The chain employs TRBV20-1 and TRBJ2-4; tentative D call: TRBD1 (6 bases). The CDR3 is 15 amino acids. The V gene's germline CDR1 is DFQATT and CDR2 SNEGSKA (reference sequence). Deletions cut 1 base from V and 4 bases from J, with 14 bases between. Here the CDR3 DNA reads TGCAGTGCTAGAGCAGGGGCCGAACCTAAAAACATTCAGTACTTC. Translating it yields CSARAGAEPKNIQYF.

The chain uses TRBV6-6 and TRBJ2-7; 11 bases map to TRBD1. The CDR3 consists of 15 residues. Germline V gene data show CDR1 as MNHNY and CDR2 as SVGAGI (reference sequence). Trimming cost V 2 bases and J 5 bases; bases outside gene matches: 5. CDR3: CASSYGQGAQNEQYF. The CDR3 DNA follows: TGTGCCAGCAGTTACGGACAGGGGGCGCAGAACGAGCAGTACTTC.

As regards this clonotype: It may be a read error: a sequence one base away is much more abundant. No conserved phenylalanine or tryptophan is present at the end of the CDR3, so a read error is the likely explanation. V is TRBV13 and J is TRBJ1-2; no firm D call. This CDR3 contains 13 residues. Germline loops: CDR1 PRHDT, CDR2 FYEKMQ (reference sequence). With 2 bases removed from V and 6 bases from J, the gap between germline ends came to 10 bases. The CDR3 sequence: CASSLRTADGYTL. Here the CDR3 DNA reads TGTGCCAGCAGCTTAAGAACAGCAGATGGCTACACCCTC.

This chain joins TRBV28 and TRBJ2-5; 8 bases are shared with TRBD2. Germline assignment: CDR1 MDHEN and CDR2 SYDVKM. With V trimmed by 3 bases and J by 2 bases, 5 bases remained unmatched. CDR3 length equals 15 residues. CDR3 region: CASSFVAGNQETQYF. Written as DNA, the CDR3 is TGTGCCAGCAGTTTTGTAGCGGGAAATCAAGAGACCCAGTACTTC.

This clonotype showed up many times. The CDR3 here is CASSPTPGSVRETAFF. CDR3 nucleotides: TGTGCCAGCTCCCCAACACCGGGCAGCGTAAGGGAAACAGCTTTCTTT. V gene TRBV18 combines with J gene TRBJ1-1; D is unresolved. The V and J ends lost 6 bases and 10 bases respectively, with 27 bases between them. This CDR3 contains 16 residues. In germline, CDR1 is KGHSH, CDR2 LQKENI.

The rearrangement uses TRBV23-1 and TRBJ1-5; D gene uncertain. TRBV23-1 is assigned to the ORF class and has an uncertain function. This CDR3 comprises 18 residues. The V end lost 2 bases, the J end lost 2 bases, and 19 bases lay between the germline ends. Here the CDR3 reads CASSQGPEGSMGNQPQHF. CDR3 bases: TGCGCCAGCAGTCAAGGACCCGAGGGTAGTATGGGCAATCAGCCCCAGCATTTT.

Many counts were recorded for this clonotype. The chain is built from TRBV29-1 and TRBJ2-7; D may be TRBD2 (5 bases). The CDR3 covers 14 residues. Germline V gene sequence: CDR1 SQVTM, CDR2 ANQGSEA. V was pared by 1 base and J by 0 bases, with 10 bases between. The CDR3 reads CSVEVGGSSYEQYF. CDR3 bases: TGCAGCGTTGAAGTCGGAGGTTCCTCCTACGAGCAGTACTTC.

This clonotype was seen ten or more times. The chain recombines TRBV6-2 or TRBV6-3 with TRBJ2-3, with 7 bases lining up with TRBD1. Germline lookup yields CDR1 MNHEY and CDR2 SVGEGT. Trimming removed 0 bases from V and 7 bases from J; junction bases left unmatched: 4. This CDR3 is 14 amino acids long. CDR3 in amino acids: CASSYSGTEYTQYF. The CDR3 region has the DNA TGTGCCAGCAGTTACTCCGGGACAGAGTATACGCAGTATTTT.

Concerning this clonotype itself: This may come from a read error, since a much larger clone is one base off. The CDR3 region has the DNA TGCAGTGCTAGAGACCAGCGGTCCTGCGAGCAGTACTTC. Its protein product is CSARDQRSCEQYF. The chain couples TRBV20-1 to TRBJ2-7; tentative D call: TRBD2 (5 bases). The CDR3 spans 13 residues. Germline V gene lookup returns CDR1 DFQATT and CDR2 SNEGSKA (reference sequence).

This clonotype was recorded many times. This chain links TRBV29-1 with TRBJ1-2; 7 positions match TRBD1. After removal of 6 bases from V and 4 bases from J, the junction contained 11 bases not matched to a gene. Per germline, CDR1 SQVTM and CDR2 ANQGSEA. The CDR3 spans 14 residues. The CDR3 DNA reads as TGCAGCGTATTCTTCCGGGACAGTCCCTATGGCTACACCTTC. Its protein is CSVFFRDSPYGYTF.

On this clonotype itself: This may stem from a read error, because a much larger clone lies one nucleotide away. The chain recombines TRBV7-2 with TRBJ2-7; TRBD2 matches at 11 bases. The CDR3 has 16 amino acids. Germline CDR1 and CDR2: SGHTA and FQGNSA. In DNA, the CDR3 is TGTGCCGGCAGCTCTTCTAGCGGGAGGCCCTCCTACGAGCAGTACTTC. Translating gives CAGSSSSGRPSYEQYF.

The CDR3 is CASSLSPGLAGAYEQYF. CDR3 DNA sequence: TGTGCCAGCAGTCTCTCCCCGGGACTAGCGGGAGCCTACGAGCAGTACTTC. The gene calls are TRBV27 and TRBJ2-7, with 14 bases lining up with TRBD2. Unmatched junction bases numbered 8, after V lost 5 bases and J lost 2 bases. The CDR3 sequence is 17 residues long. Germline-derived CDR1 and CDR2 are MNHEY and SMNVEV (reference sequence).

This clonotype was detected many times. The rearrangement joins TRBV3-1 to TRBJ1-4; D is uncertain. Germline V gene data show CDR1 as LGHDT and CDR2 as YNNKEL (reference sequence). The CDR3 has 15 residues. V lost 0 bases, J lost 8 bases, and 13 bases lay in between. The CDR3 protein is CASSQDLTPAEKLFF. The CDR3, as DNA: TGTGCCAGCAGCCAAGATCTGACGCCAGCAGAAAAACTGTTTTTT. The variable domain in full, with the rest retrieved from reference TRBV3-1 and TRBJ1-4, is DTAVSQTPKYLVTQMGNDKSIKCEQNLGHDTMYWYKQDSKKFLKIMFSYNNKELIINETVPNRFSPKSPDKAHLNLHINSLELGDSAVYFCASSQDLTPAEKLFFGSGTQLSVL.

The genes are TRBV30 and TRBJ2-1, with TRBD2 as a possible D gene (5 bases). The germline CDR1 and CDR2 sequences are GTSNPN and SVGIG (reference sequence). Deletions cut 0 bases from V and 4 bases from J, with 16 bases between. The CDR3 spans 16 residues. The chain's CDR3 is CAWSVRELVTYNEQFF. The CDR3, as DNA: TGTGCCTGGAGTGTTCGGGAACTAGTCACGTACAATGAGCAGTTCTTC.

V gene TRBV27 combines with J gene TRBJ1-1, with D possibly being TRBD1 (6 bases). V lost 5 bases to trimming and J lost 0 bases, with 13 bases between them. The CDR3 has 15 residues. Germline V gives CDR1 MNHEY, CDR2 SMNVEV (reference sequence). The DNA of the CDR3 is TGTGCCAGCAGTCCCCGCCAGGGGCTGAACACTGAAGCTTTCTTT. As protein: CASSPRQGLNTEAFF.

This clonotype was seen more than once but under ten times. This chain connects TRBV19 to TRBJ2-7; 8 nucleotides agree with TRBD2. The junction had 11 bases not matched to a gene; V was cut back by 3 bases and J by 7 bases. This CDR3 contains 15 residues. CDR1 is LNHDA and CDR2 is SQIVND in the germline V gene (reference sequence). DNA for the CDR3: TGTGCCAGTAGTATTGAAGAAGCGGGAGCACGGGAGCAGTACTTC. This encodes CASSIEEAGAREQYF.

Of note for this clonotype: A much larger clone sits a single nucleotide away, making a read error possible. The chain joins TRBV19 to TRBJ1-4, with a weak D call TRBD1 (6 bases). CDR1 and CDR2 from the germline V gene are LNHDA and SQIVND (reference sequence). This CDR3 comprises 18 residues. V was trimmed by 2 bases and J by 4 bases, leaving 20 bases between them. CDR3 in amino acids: CASSIFVGGVPINEKLFF. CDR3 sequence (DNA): TGTGCCAGTAGTATATTCGTCGGGGGCGTCCCAATTAATGAAAAACTGTTTTTT.

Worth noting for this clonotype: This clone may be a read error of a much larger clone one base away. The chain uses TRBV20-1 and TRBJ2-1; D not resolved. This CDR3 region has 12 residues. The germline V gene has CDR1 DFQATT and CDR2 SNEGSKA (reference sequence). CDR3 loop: CSVLFPYNGQFF. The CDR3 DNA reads TGCAGTGTCCTCTTCCCCTACAATGGGCAGTTCTTC.

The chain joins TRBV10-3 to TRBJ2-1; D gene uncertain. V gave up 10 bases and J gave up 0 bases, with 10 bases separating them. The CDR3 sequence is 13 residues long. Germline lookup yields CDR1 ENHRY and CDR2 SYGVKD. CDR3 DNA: TGTGCCACCAAACTTAGCTCCTACAATGAGCAGTTCTTC. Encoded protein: CATKLSSYNEQFF.

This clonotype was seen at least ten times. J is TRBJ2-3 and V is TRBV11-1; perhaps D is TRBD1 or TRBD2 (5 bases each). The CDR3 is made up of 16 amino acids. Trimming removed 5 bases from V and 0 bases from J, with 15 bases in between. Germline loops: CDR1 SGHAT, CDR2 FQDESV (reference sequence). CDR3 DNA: TGTGCCAGCAGCGTCCGGGACCGAAGAAGCACAGATACGCAGTATTTT. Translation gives CASSVRDRRSTDTQYF.

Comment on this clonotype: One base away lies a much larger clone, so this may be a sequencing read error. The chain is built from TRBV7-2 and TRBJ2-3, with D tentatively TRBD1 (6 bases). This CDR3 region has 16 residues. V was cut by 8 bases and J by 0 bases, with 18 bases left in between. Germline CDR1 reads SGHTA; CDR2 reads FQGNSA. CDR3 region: CASGPGASPSTDTQYF. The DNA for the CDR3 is TGTGCCAGCGGCCCAGGGGCTAGTCCTAGCACAGATACGCAGTATTTT.

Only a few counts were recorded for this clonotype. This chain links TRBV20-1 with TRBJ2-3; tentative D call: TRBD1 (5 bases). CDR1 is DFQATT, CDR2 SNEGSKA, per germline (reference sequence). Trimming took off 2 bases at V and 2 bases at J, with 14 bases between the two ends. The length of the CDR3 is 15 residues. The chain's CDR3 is CSARPDSADTDTQYF. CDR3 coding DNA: TGCAGTGCTAGACCCGACAGTGCAGACACAGATACGCAGTATTTT.

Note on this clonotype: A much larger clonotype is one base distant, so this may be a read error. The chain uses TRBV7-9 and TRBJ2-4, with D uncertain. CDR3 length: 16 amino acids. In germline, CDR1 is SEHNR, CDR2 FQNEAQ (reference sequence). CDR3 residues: CASSSSISWAKNIQCF. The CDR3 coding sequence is TGTGCCAGCAGCTCCTCCATCTCCTGGGCCAAAAACATTCAGTGCTTC.

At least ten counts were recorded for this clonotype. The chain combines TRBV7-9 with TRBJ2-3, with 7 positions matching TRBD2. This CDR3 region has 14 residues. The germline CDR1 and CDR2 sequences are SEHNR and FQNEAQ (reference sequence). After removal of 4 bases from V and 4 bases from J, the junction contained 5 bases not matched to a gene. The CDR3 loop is CASSSQRDPDTQYF. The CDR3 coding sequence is TGTGCCAGCAGCTCACAGCGGGACCCAGATACGCAGTATTTT. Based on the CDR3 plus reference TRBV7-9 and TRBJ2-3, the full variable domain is DTGVSQNPRHKITKRGQNVTFRCDPISEHNRLYWYRQTLGQGPEFLTYFQNEAQLEKSRLLSDRFSAERPKGSFSTLEIQRTEQGDSAMYLCASSSQRDPDTQYFGPGTRLTVL.

The CDR3 DNA is TGTGCCAGTAGTATAGGCACCATCTACGAGCAGTACTTC. Translation gives CASSIGTIYEQYF. The chain recombines TRBV19 with TRBJ2-7; D remains unclear. The germline V gene has CDR1 LNHDA and CDR2 SQIVND (reference sequence). This CDR3 has 13 amino acids. V lost 1 base to trimming and J lost 3 bases, with 7 bases between them. Drawing the rest from reference TRBV19 and TRBJ2-7, the complete variable domain is DGGITQSPKYLFRKEGQNVTLSCEQNLNHDAMYWYRQDPGQGLRLIYYSQIVNDFQKGDIAEGYSVSREKKESFPLTVTSAQKNPTAFYLCASSIGTIYEQYFGPGTRLTVT.

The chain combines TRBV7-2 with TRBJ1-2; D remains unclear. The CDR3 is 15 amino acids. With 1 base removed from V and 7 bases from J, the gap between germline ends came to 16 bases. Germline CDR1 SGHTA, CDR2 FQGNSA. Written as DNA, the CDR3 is TGTGCCAGCAGCTTAGATGGGCCACCCTGGAGTGGCTACACCTTC. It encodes CASSLDGPPWSGYTF.